This is a list of T cell receptor beta chains from one sample in a study of blood T cell repertoires in COVID-19. Measured with immunoSEQ multiplex PCR; TCRdb has only the in-frame clones, and not every one. This sample has about 300,000 clones; 80% to 90% occur once, and the top ten carry about 6%. The material sequenced was peripheral blood. Source of these receptors: a man younger than 35 who had recovered from COVID-19. The CDR3 runs from the conserved cysteine through the conserved F or W. A D gene is named only where the DNA matches it firmly. The size field is filled for only some rows; it gives once, few, many or a size class.

d_call | v_call | clone_size | cdr3_aa
TRBD2 | TRBV18 | - | CASSPPLAGGPYNEQFF
- | TRBV7-2 | - | CASSSTPEANYGYTF
TRBD1 | TRBV6-5 | once | CASRAGGIYNSPLHF
TRBD2 | TRBV5-4 | once | CASSLPGGQETQYF
- | TRBV9 | few | CASSVGTLNTEAFF
- | TRBV4-2 | once | CASSQPGQSTDTQYF
TRBD1 | TRBV19 | - | CASSIAHDRVHSIQYF
TRBD2 | TRBV7-2 | - | CASSLGWTSGSFDEQFF
- | TRBV2 | - | CASGQWNEQFF
- | TRBV9 | - | CASSVGLKTDGYTF
TRBD1 | TRBV4-2 | - | CASSQVTGQGTEWSNQPQHF
TRBD1 | TRBV18 | - | CASSRLDREFAEAFF
TRBD2 | TRBV7-8 | - | CASSRSSGGYNEQFF
- | TRBV3-1/TRBV3-2 | - | CASSFTGQDYGYTF
TRBD2 | TRBV7-9 | - | CASSSMRDYQQFF
- | TRBV11-3 | - | CASSLDTGYEQYF
TRBD2 | TRBV7-8 | - | CASSWGLAGGSGTDTQYF
- | TRBV6-1 | - | CASSEGRGPGANVLTF
- | TRBV27 | - | CASRLGGGKLFF
TRBD2 | TRBV18 | - | CASSRTSGLSSYNEQFF
- | TRBV6-5 | - | CASSSGLPVGEQYF
- | TRBV30 | - | CAWSLAPETQYF
- | TRBV5-1 | - | CASSPAGGNEQFF
TRBD2 | TRBV20-1 | - | CSASSSGGTGELFF
- | TRBV5-1 | once | CASSLMRGGDYNEQFF
- | TRBV6-2/TRBV6-3 | once | CASSAPNRGGYEQYF
- | TRBV7-9 | few | CASSLAQTDDEKLFF
TRBD2 | TRBV6-4 | - | CASSSGLASHNEQFF
- | TRBV6-5 | - | CASSYSNLPTEAFF
- | TRBV2 | once | CASSQTSRASWAYEQYF
TRBD1 | TRBV6-6 | - | CASSSHDRVAAFF
TRBD2 | TRBV9 | - | CASSAGVASGKETQYF
TRBD2 | TRBV7-8 | - | CASSLHGGTTGELFF
TRBD1 | TRBV7-3 | - | CASSLDRAYGYTF
- | TRBV6-5 | - | CASRLALSNEQFF